Presented here are 14 T cell receptor beta chains from one specimen sequenced in a study of beta chain features in type 1 diabetes. Reverse transcribing all isolated RNA meant expressed TCRB transcripts were sequenced. Measured with immunoSEQ multiplex PCR; TCRdb has only the in-frame clones, and not every one. Counted here are about 360,000 clones, roughly 12% occurring once; the ten biggest clones make up 0.017%. Sequenced sample: naive CD4+ T cells from blood. The receptors stem from a man aged 18 to 35 in good health.

This clone came up a few times. The sample holds other DNA sequences that translate to the same CDR3. V is TRBV9 and J is TRBJ2-3; no firm D call. Germline CDR1 and CDR2: SGDLS and YYNGEE. V was trimmed by 0 bases and J by 5 bases, leaving 4 bases between them. The CDR3 length is 12 residues. In DNA, the CDR3 is TGTGCCAGCAGCGTAGTTCGAGATACGCAGTATTTT. This sequence encodes CASSVVRDTQYF.

This clone was seen a few times. The CDR3 protein is CASSPTPGENYGYTF. For the CDR3, the DNA is TGTGCCAGCAGCCCCACGCCCGGGGAGAACTATGGCTACACCTTC. The J gene is TRBJ1-2, the V gene TRBV5-4, with unresolved D. The germline V gene encodes CDR1 SGHNT and CDR2 YYREEE (reference sequence). The CDR3 has 15 amino acids. Between the trimmed V and J ends, which lost 4 bases and 2 bases, there was a span of 15 bases.

This clone came up a few times. The V and J genes are TRBV28 and TRBJ1-1; D gene unclear. Trimming pared 6 bases from V and 3 bases from J, leaving 14 bases between. This CDR3 contains 14 residues. Per the germline V gene, CDR1 is MDHEN and CDR2 is SYDVKM. The CDR3 loop reads CASSQNPRDTEAFF. CDR3 nucleotides: TGTGCCAGCAGCCAGAACCCCCGGGACACTGAAGCTTTCTTT. Complete variable domain (other parts from reference TRBV28 and TRBJ1-1): DVKVTQSSRYLVKRTGEKVFLECVQDMDHENMFWYRQDPGLGLRLIYFSYDVKMKEKGDIPEGYSVSREKKERFSLILESASTNQTSMYLCASSQNPRDTEAFFGQGTRLTVV.

The V gene is TRBV7-2, the J gene TRBJ1-5; no clear D. Trimming left V 2 bases short and J 9 bases short, with 8 bases between. Per germline, CDR1 SGHTA and CDR2 FQGNSA. There are 12 residues in the CDR3. In nucleotides, the CDR3 is TGTGCCAGCAGCTTATCCGCGGGGCCCCAGCATTTT. Translating gives CASSLSAGPQHF.

This clone was seen more than once but under ten times. The chain combines TRBV7-8 with TRBJ2-7, with D possibly TRBD1 on 6 matching bases. The CDR3 spans 16 residues. Germline V gene data show CDR1 as SGHVS and CDR2 as FQNEAQ. The V end was cut by 2 bases, the J end by 5 bases, with 19 bases between. The DNA of the CDR3 is TGTGCCAGCAGCTTATGGGGTGGCCAGGGGAACCACGAGCAGTACTTC. It yields the protein CASSLWGGQGNHEQYF. Using reference TRBV7-8 and TRBJ2-7 for the parts outside the CDR3, the full variable domain is GAGVSQSPRYKVAKRGQDVALRCDPISGHVSLFWYQQALGQGPEFLTYFQNEAQLDKSGLPSDRFFAERPEGSVSTLKIQRTQQEDSAVYLCASSLWGGQGNHEQYFGPGTRLTVT.

In its sample, this clone was seen a few times. This chain connects TRBV30 to TRBJ2-7, with D possibly matching TRBD2 (5 bases). Germline loops: CDR1 GTSNPN, CDR2 SVGIG (reference sequence). V lost 8 bases and J 5 bases, leaving 13 bases between the germline ends. The CDR3 consists of 11 residues. For the CDR3, the DNA is TGTGCCCAAAGGCAGAGGGACGAGCAGTACTTC. Translated: CAQRQRDEQYF.

This clone was seen more than once but under ten times. The V and J genes are TRBV5-4 and TRBJ1-2, with 10 bases identical to TRBD1. Germline V CDR1 and CDR2: SGHNT, YYREEE (reference sequence). Unmatched junction bases numbered 6, after V lost 0 bases and J lost 7 bases. The CDR3 contains 15 residues. The CDR3 is CASSLGGQGVFGYTF. DNA of the CDR3: TGTGCCAGCAGCTTGGGTGGACAGGGGGTTTTTGGCTACACCTTC.

The rearrangement links TRBV7-2 to TRBJ2-7; a possible D gene is TRBD2 (6 bases). Trimming left V 2 bases short and J 3 bases short, with 11 bases between. Germline-derived CDR1 and CDR2 are SGHTA and FQGNSA. CDR3 length: 14 amino acids. The CDR3 sequence is CASSLIPTSYEQYF. The CDR3 DNA sequence: TGTGCCAGCAGCTTAATACCGACTAGCTACGAGCAGTACTTC.

This clone has just a few counts. As DNA, the CDR3 is TGTGCCAGCAGTAGGGACAGGTCGAACACTGAAGCTTTCTTT. As protein: CASSRDRSNTEAFF. The chain has TRBV6-5 and TRBJ1-1; TRBD1 aligns across 8 bases. J gave up 1 base and V 5 bases, and 3 bases lay outside the gene matches. This CDR3 spans 14 amino acids. The germline gives CDR1 MNHEY, CDR2 SVGAGI.

The CDR3 protein is CASSLAGGRVIYEQYF. DNA of the CDR3: TGTGCCAGCAGCTTAGCGGGGGGGCGGGTTATCTACGAGCAGTACTTC. J is TRBJ2-7 and V is TRBV7-2, with TRBD2 as a possible D gene (7 bases). The ends were cut back, 0 bases at V and 3 bases at J, with 15 bases in the middle. CDR1 and CDR2 (germline): SGHTA, FQGNSA. The CDR3 contains 16 residues.

The rearrangement links TRBV7-9 to TRBJ2-7, with 9 bases identical to TRBD1. Looked up from germline, CDR1 is SEHNR and CDR2 is FQNEAQ (reference sequence). The CDR3 covers 15 residues. V was clipped by 5 bases and J by 3 bases; unmatched bases: 8. CDR3 bases: TGTGCCAGCAGCGTATACCGACAGGGGGTCTACGAGCAGTACTTC. As protein: CASSVYRQGVYEQYF.

This chain links TRBV4-2 with TRBJ2-3; tentative D call: TRBD1 (7 bases). V was shortened by 0 bases and J by 2 bases, with 21 bases between the two germline ends. CDR3 size: 19 residues. Per the germline V gene, CDR1 is LGHNA and CDR2 is YNFKEQ. This chain's CDR3 is CASSQDRGGGQENTDTQYF. The DNA for the CDR3 is TGTGCCAGCAGCCAAGATAGGGGAGGCGGACAGGAAAACACAGATACGCAGTATTTT.

This clone was counted only a few times. The chain carries TRBV15 and TRBJ1-2; maybe TRBD1 (6 bases). CDR1 and CDR2 from the germline V gene are LNHNV and YYDKDF (reference sequence). Trimming took off 0 bases at V and 3 bases at J, with 14 bases between the two ends. The CDR3 length is 16 residues. The CDR3 is CATSRDPGRTDYGYTF. The CDR3 DNA reads TGTGCCACCAGCAGAGATCCTGGCAGGACAGACTATGGCTACACCTTC.

The V and J genes are TRBV7-3 and TRBJ2-7; TRBD2 aligns across 13 bases. From germline, CDR1 is SGHTA and CDR2 FQGTGA. After removal of 5 bases from V and 6 bases from J, the junction contained 7 bases not matched to a gene. The CDR3 extends over 15 amino acids. The CDR3 sequence: CASSPGLAGAFEQYF. The CDR3 coding sequence is TGTGCCAGCAGCCCCGGACTAGCGGGAGCCTTCGAGCAGTACTTC.